This T cell receptor (beta chain) was sequenced in a study of blood T cell repertoires in COVID-19. This CDR3 has 14 residues. CDR1 and CDR2 (germline): SGHDT, YYEEEE. The V end was cut by 8 bases, the J end by 2 bases, with 16 bases between. Some clones are missing from TCRdb's copy, which holds only in-frame ones; the method was immunoSEQ multiplex PCR. The data contain approximately 440,000 clones, 88% of them seen just once; the ten biggest clones take up roughly 12%. This chain links TRBV5-6 with TRBJ1-1; D is unresolved. This sequence was found in a woman in her forties or fifties with COVID-19, enrolled during active disease. Sequenced material: peripheral blood. The CDR3 is CASSIPTGNTEAFF. Here the CDR3 DNA reads TGTGCCAGTTCGATACCCACGGGAAACACTGAAGCTTTCTTT.